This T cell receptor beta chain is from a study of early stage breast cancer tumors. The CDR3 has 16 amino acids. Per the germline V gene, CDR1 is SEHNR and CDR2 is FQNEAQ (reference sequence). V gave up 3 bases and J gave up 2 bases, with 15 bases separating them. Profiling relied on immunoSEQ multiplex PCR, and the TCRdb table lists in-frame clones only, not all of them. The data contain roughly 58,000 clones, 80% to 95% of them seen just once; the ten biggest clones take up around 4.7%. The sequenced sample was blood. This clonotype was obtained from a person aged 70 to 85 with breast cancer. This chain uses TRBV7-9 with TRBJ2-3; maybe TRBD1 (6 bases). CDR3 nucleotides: TGTGCCAGCAGCTTCCGAGCAGGGGCGATCACAGATACGCAGTATTTT. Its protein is CASSFRAGAITDTQYF.